This paragraph covers one T cell receptor (beta chain) sequence. The sample originates from a study of blood T cell repertoires in COVID-19. The overall study: Acute and convalescent COVID-19 samples came from the United States, Italy and Spain. PBMCs, B-cell-depleted T cells, or T cells were the source of the cDNA or gDNA that made up the material.

Assay used: immunoSEQ multiplex PCR; TCRdb lists only in-frame clones, some missing. In the table there are around 70,000 clones, 86% of which are singletons. The CDR3 is 14 residues long. Germline-derived CDR1 and CDR2 are MNHNY and SVGAGI (reference sequence). Material: peripheral blood. The V gene is TRBV6-6, the J gene TRBJ2-7; TRBD1 matches at 10 bases. The sequence derives from a young man with acute or convalescent COVID-19. The CDR3 here is CRSSRGQGSYEQYF. In DNA form, the CDR3 reads TGTCGCTCAAGTCGGGGACAGGGGAGCTACGAGCAGTACTTC.